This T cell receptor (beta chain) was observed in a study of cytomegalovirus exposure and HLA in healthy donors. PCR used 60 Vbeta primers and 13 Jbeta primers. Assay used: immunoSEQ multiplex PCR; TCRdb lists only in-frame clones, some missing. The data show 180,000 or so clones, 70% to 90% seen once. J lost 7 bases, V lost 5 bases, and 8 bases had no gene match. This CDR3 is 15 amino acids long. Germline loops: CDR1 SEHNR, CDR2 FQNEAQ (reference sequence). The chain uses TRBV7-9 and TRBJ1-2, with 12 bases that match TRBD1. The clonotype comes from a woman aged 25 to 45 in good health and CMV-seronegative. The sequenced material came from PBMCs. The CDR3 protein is CASSLTGTGGPGYTF. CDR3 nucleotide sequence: TGTGCCAGCAGCCTGACCGGGACAGGGGGCCCTGGCTACACCTTC.